A single T cell receptor (beta chain) is shown here with its context. Trimming at V came to 1 base and at J to 7 bases, leaving 6 bases not matched to a gene. CDR3 size: 16 residues. The germline V gene has CDR1 SGHRS and CDR2 YFSETQ. Use of 60 Vbeta and 13 Jbeta primers characterized the PCR. Data came from immunoSEQ multiplex PCR; TCRdb stores just in-frame clones and leaves some out. The sample consists of about 270,000 clones, about 75% of them appearing once. This sample is part of a study of cytomegalovirus exposure and HLA in healthy donors. This chain links TRBV5-1 with TRBJ2-1, with TRBD1 identical over 12 bases. Sequencing was performed on PBMCs. The sequence was collected from a female donor in good health and CMV-seronegative. CDR3 protein: CASSLRGTGGTNEQFF. The CDR3 DNA reads as TGCGCCAGCAGCTTGAGAGGGACAGGGGGCACGAATGAGCAGTTCTTC.